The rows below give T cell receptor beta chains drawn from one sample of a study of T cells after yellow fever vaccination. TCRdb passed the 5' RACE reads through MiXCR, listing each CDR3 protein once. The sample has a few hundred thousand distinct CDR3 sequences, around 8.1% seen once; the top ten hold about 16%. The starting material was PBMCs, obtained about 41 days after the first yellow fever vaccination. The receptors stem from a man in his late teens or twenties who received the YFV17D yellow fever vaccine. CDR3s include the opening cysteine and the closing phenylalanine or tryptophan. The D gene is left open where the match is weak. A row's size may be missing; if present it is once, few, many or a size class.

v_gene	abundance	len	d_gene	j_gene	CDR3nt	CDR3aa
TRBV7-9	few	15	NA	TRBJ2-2	TGTGCCAGCAGCTTAAAAACAGGGAAGGCCGGGGAGCTGTTTTTT	CASSLKTGKAGELFF
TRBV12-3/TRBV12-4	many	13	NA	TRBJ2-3	TGTGCCAGCAGTTACGCGAGCACAGATACGCAGTATTTT	CASSYASTDTQYF
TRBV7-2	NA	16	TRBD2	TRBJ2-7	TGTGCCAGCAGCTTAGCCCTCCTAGCGGGGGGACACGAGCAGTACTTC	CASSLALLAGGHEQYF
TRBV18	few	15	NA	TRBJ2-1	TGTGCCAGCTCACCACAGGTAAACTCCTACAATGAGCAGTTCTTC	CASSPQVNSYNEQFF
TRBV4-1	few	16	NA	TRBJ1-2	TGCGCCAGCAGCCAATTAACCCGACGGAACAACTATGGCTACACCTTC	CASSQLTRRNNYGYTF
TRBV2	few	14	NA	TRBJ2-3	TGTGCCGTGACCAGGCAGGGGAGCACAGATACGCAGTATTTT	CAVTRQGSTDTQYF
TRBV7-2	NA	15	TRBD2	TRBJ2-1	TGTGCCAGCAGCTGGCAGGGTGGACTAGCAGGGGTGGGCTTCTTC	CASSWQGGLAGVGFF
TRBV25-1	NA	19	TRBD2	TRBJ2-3	TGTGCCAGCAGTGACTCTCGACTAGCGGGGGGGCTGAGCACAGATACGCAGTATTTT	CASSDSRLAGGLSTDTQYF
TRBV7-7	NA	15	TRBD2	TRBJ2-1	TGTGCCAGCAGCCCCGGACTAGCGGGGTCGAATGAGCAGTTCTTC	CASSPGLAGSNEQFF
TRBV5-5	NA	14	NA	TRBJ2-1	TGTGCCAGCAGCTCCATACAGGGAAGGAATGAGCAGTTCTTC	CASSSIQGRNEQFF
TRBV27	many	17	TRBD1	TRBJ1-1	TGTGCCAGCAGCGGAGGGACAGGGGGCGTCTTCGGGTCTGAAGCTTTCTTT	CASSGGTGGVFGSEAFF
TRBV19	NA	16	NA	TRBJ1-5	TGTGCCAGTAGCGGACACTCACCTCATAAACGTCAGCCCCAGCATTTT	CASSGHSPHKRQPQHF
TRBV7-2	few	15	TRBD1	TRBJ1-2	TGTGCCAGCAGCCGCCCAGGACAGGGGATTTATGGCTACACCTTC	CASSRPGQGIYGYTF
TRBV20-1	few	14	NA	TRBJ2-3	TGCAGTGCTAGAGTTGGGTCGAGCACAGATACGCAGTATTTT	CSARVGSSTDTQYF
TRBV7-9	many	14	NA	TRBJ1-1	TGTGCCAGCAGCTGGTGGGGACTGAACACTGAAGCTTTCTTT	CASSWWGLNTEAFF
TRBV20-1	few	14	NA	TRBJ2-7	TGCAGTGCTAGAGCGCAGGCACTGGACTACGAGCAGTACTTC	CSARAQALDYEQYF
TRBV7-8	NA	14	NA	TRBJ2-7	TGTGCCAGCAGCCCGGGGTGGGTCTCCTACGAGCAGTACTTC	CASSPGWVSYEQYF
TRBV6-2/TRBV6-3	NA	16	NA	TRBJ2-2	TGTGCCAGCACCCTCCAGGCAGGGAAGAACACCGGGGAGCTGTTTTTT	CASTLQAGKNTGELFF
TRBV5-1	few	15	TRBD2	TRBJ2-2	TGCGCCAGCAGCTTGGGACTAGCGGGGTACATGGAGCTGTTTTTT	CASSLGLAGYMELFF
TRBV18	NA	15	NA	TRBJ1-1	TGTGCCAGCTCACGACCTTATAGTCCCAACACTGAAGCTTTCTTT	CASSRPYSPNTEAFF
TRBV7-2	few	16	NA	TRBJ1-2	TGTGCCAGCAGCTTCGAACTGTTTACGACTAACTATGGCTACACCTTC	CASSFELFTTNYGYTF